The rows below give T cell receptor beta chains drawn from one sample of a study of identical twins. TCRdb redid the calling of the 5' RACE reads with MiXCR, one entry per CDR3 protein. The repertoire holds under 1 million distinct CDR3 sequences, with approximately 13% as singletons. The sample was also linked to a second study, of yellow fever vaccine responses in identical twins.

The sample taken for sequencing was PBMCs. The receptors stem from a woman aged 18-29 years in good health. CDR3s include the opening cysteine and the closing phenylalanine or tryptophan. Each record gives: J gene, V gene, clone size, D gene, CDR3 DNA, CDR3 protein. D genes are given only for firm matches. Rows may omit the clone size; those that give it use once, few, many or a size class.

TRBJ1-1,TRBV20-1,-,-,TGCAGTGCTAGTGGCGGGCTGGGAACTGAAGCTTTCTTT,CSASGGLGTEAFF
TRBJ1-5,TRBV9,-,-,TGTGCCAGCAGCTTAGGTACAAAGCAGCCCCAGCATTTT,CASSLGTKQPQHF
TRBJ2-3,TRBV20-1,-,TRBD2,TGCAGTGCTCCCCCGACTAGCGGGGGGAAGCGAGATACGCAGTATTTT,CSAPPTSGGKRDTQYF
TRBJ2-1,TRBV7-2,-,TRBD2,TGTGCCAGCACCATTTCGGGGACTAGCGGGGTGTACAATGAGCAGTTCTTC,CASTISGTSGVYNEQFF
TRBJ2-7,TRBV5-1,many,-,TGCGCCAGCAGCATGACAGGTCCCTACGAGCAGTACTTC,CASSMTGPYEQYF
TRBJ2-1,TRBV20-1,-,TRBD2,TGCAGTGCTAGAGACCCCGGGGTAGCGGGAGGATCCGGGCAGTTCTTC,CSARDPGVAGGSGQFF
TRBJ1-2,TRBV7-9,-,-,TGTGCCAGCAGCCCACCCAGGGATAACTATGGCTACACCTTC,CASSPPRDNYGYTF
TRBJ2-5,TRBV5-1,many,TRBD1,TGCGCCAGCAGCTTGGACAGGGGCCAGGGGGAGACCCAGTACTTC,CASSLDRGQGETQYF
TRBJ1-5,TRBV15,-,-,TGTGCCACCAGCAGAGACCGAAACAATCAGCCCCAGCATTTT,CATSRDRNNQPQHF
TRBJ1-1,TRBV2,few,-,TGTGCCAGCAGTGGGCGGAGGGAAGCTTTCTTT,CASSGRREAFF
TRBJ1-3,TRBV7-6,many,-,TGTGCCAGCAGCCCAGGTGGGGGGTCTGGAAACACCATATATTTT,CASSPGGGSGNTIYF
TRBJ1-1,TRBV5-1,few,-,TGCGCCAGCAGCTCAACACAGGGAACGAACACTGAAGCTTTCTTT,CASSSTQGTNTEAFF
TRBJ1-6,TRBV28,-,TRBD1,TGTGCCAGCAGTTTACCCCCACAGGGGACAAGTAATTCACCCCTCCACTTT,CASSLPPQGTSNSPLHF
TRBJ2-3,TRBV5-1,-,TRBD1,TGCGCCAGCAGCTGGGGCCGGACAGGACACACAGATACGCAGTATTTT,CASSWGRTGHTDTQYF
TRBJ2-7,TRBV20-1,few,TRBD1,TGCAGTGCTAGCCCCGAGGACAGGGCGATCTCCTACGAGCAGTACTTC,CSASPEDRAISYEQYF
TRBJ1-5,TRBV6-1,few,TRBD1,TGTGCCAGCAGTGAAGCGACAGGGAGGAGGGAGCCCCAGCATTTT,CASSEATGRREPQHF
TRBJ1-1,TRBV5-8,many,-,TGTGCCAGCAGCTTGTCACGCAACTTGAACACTGAAGCTTTCTTT,CASSLSRNLNTEAFF
TRBJ2-1,TRBV11-2,-,-,TGTGCCAGCAGCTATCTAGCCTACAATGAGCAGTTCTTC,CASSYLAYNEQFF
TRBJ2-5,TRBV5-1,-,-,TGCGCCAGCACCTCCTTAGGACGGAGTCAAGAGACCCAGTACTTC,CASTSLGRSQETQYF
TRBJ2-1,TRBV5-5,many,TRBD2,TGTGCCAGCAGCTTGGTGTCCGGGAGGTACAATGAGCAGTTCTTC,CASSLVSGRYNEQFF
TRBJ2-1,TRBV6-1,few,-,TGTGCCAGCAGACCCGCCGCGGGGTCGGGTGAGCAGTTCTTC,CASRPAAGSGEQFF
TRBJ2-1,TRBV19,-,TRBD2,TGTGCCAGTATCGCACCCCAAGCGGGAGACAATGAGCAGTTCTTC,CASIAPQAGDNEQFF
TRBJ1-1,TRBV11-3,few,TRBD1,TGTGCCAGCAGCTTACGTATAATGGGACAGGTGAACACTGAAGCTTTCTTT,CASSLRIMGQVNTEAFF
TRBJ2-5,TRBV2,-,TRBD2,TGTGCCAGCAGTGACGAGGCTAGCGGGAAAAGCCAAGAGACCCAGTACTTC,CASSDEASGKSQETQYF
TRBJ1-1,TRBV4-2,many,TRBD1,TGTGCCAGCAGCCAGGTCCGGGACAGGGAAAACACTGAAGCTTTCTTT,CASSQVRDRENTEAFF
TRBJ1-6,TRBV4-2,-,-,TGTGCCAGCAGCCAAGATGAACGGGGCTATAATTCACCCCTCCACTTT,CASSQDERGYNSPLHF
TRBJ2-2,TRBV7-3,-,-,TGTGCCAGCCGTAGGGAGGTTGACACCGGGGAGCTGTTTTTT,CASRREVDTGELFF
TRBJ2-7,TRBV7-8,few,-,TGTGCCAGCAGAAATACAGGGTTAGGTTACGAGCAGTACTTC,CASRNTGLGYEQYF